This T cell receptor beta chain was recovered during a study of human T cells and chemical hapten exposure. Documented time point: patch test 3, about 24 weeks after DPC sensitization. Treatment described: therapeutic diphenylcyclopropenone sensitization with weekly scalp DPC. This clonotype was seen more than once but under ten times. In the study's own analysis: Sample TCR counts, which ranged from roughly 23,224 to 750,000, had a median of 95,638. TCRdb re-called the RACE reads through MiXCR, storing one row per CDR3 protein. TCRdb assigned the V and J calls; the authors' analysis was not used. The sample has 150,000 to 200,000 distinct CDR3 sequences; approximately 30% are singletons. The germline CDR1 and CDR2 sequences are SQVTM and ANQGSEA. Trimming shortened V by 7 bases and J by 7 bases, and 16 bases separated the two germline ends. The length of the CDR3 is 12 residues.

The material was whole blood, obtained in connection with sensitization to the hapten diphenylcyclopropenone (DPC). The rearrangement links TRBV29-1 to TRBJ1-2; D ambiguous. This clonotype was obtained from a woman between 18 and 29 years old with alopecia areata. Some clones in this sample may be carry-over from other donors' samples. CDR3 sequence: CSAPPGAGGYTF. CDR3 nucleotide sequence: TGCAGCGCCCCCCCGGGTGCGGGTGGCTACACCTTC.